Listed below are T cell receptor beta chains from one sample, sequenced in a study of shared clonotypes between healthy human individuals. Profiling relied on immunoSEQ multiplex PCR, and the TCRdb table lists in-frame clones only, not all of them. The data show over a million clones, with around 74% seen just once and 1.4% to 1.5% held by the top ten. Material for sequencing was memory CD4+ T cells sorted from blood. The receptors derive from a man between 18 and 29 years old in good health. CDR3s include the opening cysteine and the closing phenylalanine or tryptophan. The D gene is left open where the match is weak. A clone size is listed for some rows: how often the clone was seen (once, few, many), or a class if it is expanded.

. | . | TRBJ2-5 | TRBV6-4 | TGTGCCAGCAGTAAGGGAGTAGGGGGTGTGGAGACCCAGTACTTC | CASSKGVGGVETQYF
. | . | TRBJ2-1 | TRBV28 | TGTGCCAGCAGTTCCCCAGGGGCAAATGAGCAGTTCTTC | CASSSPGANEQFF
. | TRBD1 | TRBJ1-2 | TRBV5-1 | TGCGCCAGCAGCTTCGGACAGGGCGCCTATGGCTACACCTTC | CASSFGQGAYGYTF
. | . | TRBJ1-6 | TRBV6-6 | TGTGCCAGCAGAGGAGGTGATTCCTATAATTCACCCCTCCACTTT | CASRGGDSYNSPLHF
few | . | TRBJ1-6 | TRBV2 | TGTGCCAGAGCAGGGAACGATAATTCACCCCTCCACTTT | CARAGNDNSPLHF
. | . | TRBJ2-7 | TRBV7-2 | TGTGCCAGCAGCCTGACCTCTGGGACCGCCTACGAGCAGTACTTC | CASSLTSGTAYEQYF
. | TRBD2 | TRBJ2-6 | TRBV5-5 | TGTGCCAGCAGCCGCCGGGGGGACTCTGGGGCCAACGTCCTGACTTTC | CASSRRGDSGANVLTF
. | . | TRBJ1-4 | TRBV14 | TGTGCCAGCAGCCAAGCGGATTTTATTCGGGAGCGAGAAAAACTGTTTTTT | CASSQADFIREREKLFF
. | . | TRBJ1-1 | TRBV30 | TGTGCCTGGAAGCGGACAGCGAACACTGAAGCTTTCTTT | CAWKRTANTEAFF
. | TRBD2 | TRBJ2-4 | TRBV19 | TGTGCCAGTAGTATCCAACTAGCGGGAGGTACTAAAAGCAACATTCAGTACTTC | CASSIQLAGGTKSNIQYF
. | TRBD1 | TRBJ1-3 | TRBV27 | TGTGCCAGCAGTTTTGGACAGGGATATTTT | CASSFGQGYF
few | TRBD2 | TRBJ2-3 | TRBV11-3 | TGTGCCAGCAGTCGGGGACTAGCGGGGGGTTCGGATACGCAGTATTTT | CASSRGLAGGSDTQYF
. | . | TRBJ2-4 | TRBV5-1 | TGCGCCAGCAGGGACCCCGGGACTCTAAAACTAAACATTCAGTACTTC | CASRDPGTLKLNIQYF